A selection of T cell receptor beta chains follows, all from one sample in a study of blood T cell repertoires in COVID-19. Profiling relied on immunoSEQ multiplex PCR, and the TCRdb table lists in-frame clones only, not all of them. This table holds about 220,000 clones, 80% to 90% found once. Material for sequencing was PBMCs or T cells enriched from blood (not recorded which). These receptors all stem from a woman in her late teens or twenties in a cohort exposed to, infected with or recovered from COVID-19 (not recorded which). The CDR3 runs from the conserved cysteine through the conserved F or W. The order of the fields is D gene, V gene, clone size, J gene, CDR3 protein, CDR3 DNA. D genes are given only for firm matches. The size of a clone is reported for some rows only, either as once, few or many, or as a class for expanded clones.

D gene: -; V gene: TRBV12-5; clone size: -; J gene: TRBJ1-6; CDR3 protein: CASGDGQGDSPLHF; CDR3 DNA: TGTGCTAGTGGTGATGGGCAGGGTGATTCACCCCTCCACTTT
D gene: TRBD2; V gene: TRBV13; clone size: -; J gene: TRBJ2-7; CDR3 protein: CASSPTGGGEQYF; CDR3 DNA: TGTGCCAGCAGCCCAACGGGGGGAGGCGAGCAGTACTTC
D gene: -; V gene: TRBV6-5; clone size: -; J gene: TRBJ1-5; CDR3 protein: CASSYGGDAGQPQHF; CDR3 DNA: TGTGCCAGCAGTTACGGGGGGGACGCTGGTCAGCCCCAGCATTTT
D gene: TRBD1; V gene: TRBV11-2; clone size: -; J gene: TRBJ1-3; CDR3 protein: CASSFGPTGAGNTIYF; CDR3 DNA: TGTGCCAGCAGCTTTGGTCCGACAGGGGCTGGAAACACCATATATTTT
D gene: TRBD1; V gene: TRBV18; clone size: -; J gene: TRBJ2-2; CDR3 protein: CASSPDRANTGELFF; CDR3 DNA: TGTGCCAGCTCACCGGACAGGGCCAACACCGGGGAGCTGTTTTTT
D gene: -; V gene: TRBV19; clone size: -; J gene: TRBJ2-5; CDR3 protein: CASSIRTEGGPGETQYF; CDR3 DNA: TGTGCCAGTAGTATACGAACCGAGGGGGGGCCAGGGGAGACCCAGTACTTC
D gene: TRBD1; V gene: TRBV18; clone size: -; J gene: TRBJ1-5; CDR3 protein: CASSPGTGGDQPQHF; CDR3 DNA: TGTGCCAGCTCACCGGGGACAGGAGGAGATCAGCCCCAGCATTTT
D gene: TRBD1; V gene: TRBV19; clone size: -; J gene: TRBJ1-5; CDR3 protein: CASIPDRGRFNQPQHF; CDR3 DNA: TGTGCCAGTATCCCGGACAGGGGGCGTTTCAATCAGCCCCAGCATTTT
D gene: -; V gene: TRBV28; clone size: -; J gene: TRBJ1-2; CDR3 protein: CASTGTNYGYTF; CDR3 DNA: TGTGCCAGCACGGGGACTAACTATGGCTACACCTTC
D gene: TRBD1; V gene: TRBV2; clone size: -; J gene: TRBJ1-4; CDR3 protein: CASCPGQGPFSEKLFF; CDR3 DNA: TGTGCCAGCTGCCCGGGACAGGGCCCTTTCAGTGAAAAACTGTTTTTT
D gene: -; V gene: TRBV10-2; clone size: -; J gene: TRBJ2-5; CDR3 protein: CASSDSTIQETQYF; CDR3 DNA: TGCGCCAGCAGTGACTCGACTATACAAGAGACCCAGTACTTC
D gene: TRBD1; V gene: TRBV24-1; clone size: -; J gene: TRBJ2-2; CDR3 protein: CATSQGANTGELFF; CDR3 DNA: TGTGCCACCAGTCAGGGGGCGAACACCGGGGAGCTGTTTTTT
D gene: TRBD2; V gene: TRBV5-1; clone size: -; J gene: TRBJ2-2; CDR3 protein: CASSLNRGGLNTGELFF; CDR3 DNA: TGCGCCAGCAGCTTGAATAGGGGAGGGCTTAACACCGGGGAGCTGTTTTTT
D gene: TRBD1; V gene: TRBV11-2; clone size: -; J gene: TRBJ1-2; CDR3 protein: CASSSWDRANYGYTF; CDR3 DNA: TGTGCCAGCAGCTCCTGGGACAGGGCTAACTATGGCTACACCTTC
D gene: TRBD1; V gene: TRBV18; clone size: -; J gene: TRBJ1-2; CDR3 protein: CASSPLDRMPANYGYTF; CDR3 DNA: TGTGCCAGCTCACCATTGGACAGGATGCCTGCTAACTATGGCTACACCTTC
D gene: -; V gene: TRBV18; clone size: -; J gene: TRBJ2-7; CDR3 protein: CASSRRLGEISYEQYF; CDR3 DNA: TGTGCCAGCTCGCGCCGGTTAGGGGAAATATCCTACGAGCAGTACTTC
D gene: TRBD1; V gene: TRBV2; clone size: -; J gene: TRBJ1-5; CDR3 protein: CASSDDRGNQPQHF; CDR3 DNA: TGTGCCAGCAGTGACGACAGGGGGAATCAGCCCCAGCATTTT
D gene: -; V gene: TRBV20-1; clone size: few; J gene: TRBJ2-7; CDR3 protein: CSASHGVISYEQYF; CDR3 DNA: TGCAGTGCTAGTCACGGGGTCATCTCCTACGAGCAGTACTTC
D gene: -; V gene: TRBV6-5; clone size: once; J gene: TRBJ2-1; CDR3 protein: CASTNFDSLYNEQFF; CDR3 DNA: TGTGCCAGCACGAATTTCGACTCCCTCTACAATGAGCAGTTCTTC
D gene: -; V gene: TRBV7-8; clone size: -; J gene: TRBJ1-5; CDR3 protein: CASSLQGSQPQHF; CDR3 DNA: TGTGCCAGCAGCTTACAGGGTAGTCAGCCCCAGCATTTT
D gene: -; V gene: TRBV11-3; clone size: -; J gene: TRBJ1-1; CDR3 protein: CASSWGVAEAFF; CDR3 DNA: TGTGCCAGCAGCTGGGGGGTGGCTGAAGCTTTCTTT
D gene: TRBD2; V gene: TRBV3-1/TRBV3-2; clone size: -; J gene: TRBJ2-1; CDR3 protein: CASSFSGGEQFF; CDR3 DNA: TGTGCCAGCAGCTTTTCGGGGGGTGAGCAGTTCTTC
D gene: -; V gene: TRBV5-6; clone size: -; J gene: TRBJ2-2; CDR3 protein: CASSWRGLENTGELFF; CDR3 DNA: TGTGCCAGCAGCTGGAGGGGACTTGAGAACACCGGGGAGCTGTTTTTT
D gene: TRBD2; V gene: TRBV19; clone size: -; J gene: TRBJ2-3; CDR3 protein: CASSMGLAGSTDTQYF; CDR3 DNA: TGTGCCAGTAGTATGGGACTAGCGGGGAGCACAGATACGCAGTATTTT
D gene: TRBD2; V gene: TRBV11-3; clone size: -; J gene: TRBJ2-5; CDR3 protein: CASSLGSRLAVQETQYF; CDR3 DNA: TGTGCCAGCAGCTTAGGGTCCAGGCTAGCGGTACAAGAGACCCAGTACTTC
D gene: TRBD1; V gene: TRBV11-2; clone size: -; J gene: TRBJ1-5; CDR3 protein: CASSLAGGVNQPQHF; CDR3 DNA: TGTGCCAGCAGCTTGGCAGGGGGCGTCAATCAGCCCCAGCATTTT
D gene: -; V gene: TRBV6-5; clone size: -; J gene: TRBJ1-4; CDR3 protein: CASRKEAVSNEKLFF; CDR3 DNA: TGTGCCAGCAGAAAAGAGGCCGTTAGTAATGAAAAACTGTTTTTT